The 2 T cell receptor beta chains reported below all come from one sample, sequenced in a study of blood T cell repertoires in COVID-19. Assay used: immunoSEQ multiplex PCR; TCRdb lists only in-frame clones, some missing. The table has some 28,000 clones, approximately 90% seen once. Sequenced sample: peripheral blood. The receptor source for this set is a human donor in a cohort sampled during active COVID-19.

This sequence joins TRBV5-4 and TRBJ2-7, with D unclear. The germline V and J ends were trimmed by 3 bases and 1 base, with 14 bases remaining between them. Per germline, CDR1 SGHNT and CDR2 YYREEE (reference sequence). The CDR3 totals 15 residues. CDR3 amino acids: CASSSEFELSYEQYF. The CDR3 DNA is TGTGCCAGCAGCTCGGAGTTTGAACTATCCTACGAGCAGTACTTC.

This chain links TRBV5-1 with TRBJ2-3, with TRBD2 matching 8 bases. CDR3 length: 14 residues. The V gene end was trimmed by 3 bases and the J gene end by 6 bases; junction bases not matched to a gene: 6. Per germline, CDR1 SGHRS and CDR2 YFSETQ. CDR3 nucleotide sequence: TGCGCCAGCAGCTCCGGACTAGCAGCTGATACGCAGTATTTT. Encoded protein: CASSSGLAADTQYF.